The 26 T cell receptor beta chains below come from one sample, sequenced in a study of OX40 agonist ivuxolimab in advanced cancers. The table came from immunoSEQ multiplex PCR; TCRdb's copy has only in-frame clones and leaves some out. Of 35,000 to 45,000 clones in the sample, around four fifths are singletons; the top ten hold under 3.5%. The sequencing here drew on CD4+ or CD8+ T cells sorted from blood, taken in a trial of the OX40 agonist ivuxolimab. The receptors were gathered from an adult with an advanced solid tumor such as melanoma, head and neck, liver or kidney cancer.

The V and J genes are TRBV14 and TRBJ1-1; maybe TRBD1 (5 bases). Germline lookup yields CDR1 SGHDN and CDR2 FVKESK. Trimming pared 1 base from V and 5 bases from J, leaving 17 bases between. This CDR3 comprises 16 residues. This CDR3 is CASSQAGLGKGTEAFF. CDR3 in DNA: TGTGCCAGCAGCCAAGCGGGACTGGGGAAGGGGACTGAAGCTTTCTTT.

This chain connects TRBV18 to TRBJ2-1, with 7 bases aligning to TRBD2. The CDR3 is 16 residues long. V lost 4 bases and J lost 9; bases outside the gene matches: 15. Per the germline V gene, CDR1 is KGHSH and CDR2 is LQKENI. CDR3 in DNA: TGTGCCAGCTCACTCACTAGCGTTCGTAAAACCGGTGAGCAGTTCTTC. This encodes CASSLTSVRKTGEQFF.

V and J are TRBV30 and TRBJ1-3; the D is unclear. The CDR3 contains 11 residues. V gave up 4 bases and J gave up 13 bases, with 14 bases separating them. CDR1 and CDR2 from the germline V gene are GTSNPN and SVGIG (reference sequence). CDR3 bases: TGTGCCTGGATTCGGGCAAATTATATATATTTT. Its translation: CAWIRANYIYF.

This rearrangement joins TRBV28 to TRBJ2-1, with TRBD2 matching 8 bases. This CDR3 contains 14 residues. The germline V gene encodes CDR1 MDHEN and CDR2 SYDVKM. Trimming cost V 6 bases and J 2 bases; bases outside gene matches: 3. For the CDR3, the DNA is TGTGCCAGCAGCGCGGGAGGAACCTACAATGAGCAGTTCTTC. Translated: CASSAGGTYNEQFF.

V is TRBV29-1 and J is TRBJ2-1; D gene ambiguous. The CDR3 is made up of 14 amino acids. The germline CDR1 and CDR2 sequences are SQVTM and ANQGSEA. The V and J ends lost 4 bases and 8 bases respectively, with 18 bases between them. CDR3 bases: TGCAGCGTTGGTCTGGGAACCTGGGGTGATGAGCAGTTCTTC. Translated: CSVGLGTWGDEQFF.

This sequence joins TRBV6-1 and TRBJ2-5, with D possibly being TRBD2 (6 bases). Germline V CDR1 and CDR2: MNHNS, SASEGT. The CDR3 has 13 amino acids. Trimming stripped 11 bases from V and 1 base from J, with 14 bases between. Written as DNA, the CDR3 is TGTGCCGCGGGGTGGCGGCTCCAAGAGACCCAGTACTTC. This gives the protein CAAGWRLQETQYF.

The chain couples TRBV4-1 to TRBJ1-2, with a weak D call TRBD1 (6 bases). Germline V CDR1 and CDR2: MGHRA, YSYEKL. Deletions cut 1 base from V and 5 bases from J, with 20 bases between. The CDR3 is 17 residues long. CDR3 protein: CASSQGLRTAGGYGYTF. CDR3 DNA: TGCGCCAGCAGCCAAGGTCTTAGGACAGCCGGAGGGTATGGCTACACCTTC.

The chain uses TRBV2 and TRBJ2-7, with D possibly being TRBD1 or TRBD2 (6 bases each). The V gene's germline CDR1 is SNHLY and CDR2 FYNNEI. Trimming shortened V by 6 bases and J by 3 bases, and 18 bases separated the two germline ends. The CDR3 has 15 residues. CDR3 in amino acids: CASSRGQGLYYEQYF. As DNA, the CDR3 is TGTGCCAGCAGCCGGGGGCAGGGCCTATACTACGAGCAGTACTTC.

The rearrangement links TRBV29-1 to TRBJ2-2; 9 nucleotides line up with TRBD1. J was trimmed by 6 bases and V by 7 bases; bases with no gene match: 6. Germline-derived CDR1 and CDR2 are SQVTM and ANQGSEA. The CDR3 is 13 residues long. In nucleotides, the CDR3 is TGCAGCGCCAAGACAGGGGGGCCCGGGGAGCTGTTTTTT. Protein sequence: CSAKTGGPGELFF.

V usage is TRBV28 and J usage is TRBJ2-6; tentatively, D is TRBD1 (5 bases). Germline assignment: CDR1 MDHEN and CDR2 SYDVKM. The CDR3 is 13 amino acids. Trimming removed 10 bases from V and 0 bases from J, with 7 bases in between. The chain's CDR3 is CATRGSGANVLTF. The DNA for the CDR3 is TGTGCCACTAGGGGCTCTGGGGCCAACGTCCTGACTTTC.

The V and J genes are TRBV18 and TRBJ2-1; D is uncertain. The CDR3 spans 17 residues. Germline lookup yields CDR1 KGHSH and CDR2 LQKENI. Deletions cut 6 bases from V and 0 bases from J, with 18 bases between. In DNA, the CDR3 is TGTGCCAGCTCCCGTTCCCAAAGTGGCTACTCCTACAATGAGCAGTTCTTC. Amino acids: CASSRSQSGYSYNEQFF.

The rearrangement uses TRBV7-9 and TRBJ2-5; D call uncertain. In germline, CDR1 is SEHNR, CDR2 FQNEAQ (reference sequence). The CDR3 has 13 amino acids. The V gene lost 1 base and the J gene lost 7 bases, with 10 bases spanning the gap. CDR3 DNA: TGTGCCAGCAGCTTAGGGGGATCTGGGACCCAGTACTTC. Encoded protein: CASSLGGSGTQYF.

Here the CDR3 reads CASSPLGTLNEKLFF. CDR3 nucleotides: TGTGCCAGTAGTCCTCTCGGGACCCTTAATGAAAAACTGTTTTTT. The chain is built from TRBV19 and TRBJ1-4; a weak D match, TRBD1 (5 bases). With 5 bases removed from V and 4 bases from J, the gap between germline ends came to 14 bases. This CDR3 comprises 15 residues. Germline values: CDR1 LNHDA, CDR2 SQIVND (reference sequence).

The chain employs TRBV28 and TRBJ1-1; D unclear. CDR3 length: 11 residues. The V end was cut by 4 bases, the J end by 7 bases, with 7 bases between. Germline CDR1 MDHEN, CDR2 SYDVKM. The CDR3 DNA follows: TGTGCCAGCAGTTGGCGGGATGAAGCTTTCTTT. Amino acid sequence: CASSWRDEAFF. Based on the CDR3 plus reference TRBV28 and TRBJ1-1, the full variable domain is DVKVTQSSRYLVKRTGEKVFLECVQDMDHENMFWYRQDPGLGLRLIYFSYDVKMKEKGDIPEGYSVSREKKERFSLILESASTNQTSMYLCASSWRDEAFFGQGTRLTVV.

The genes are TRBV5-4 and TRBJ2-2; 11 bases map to TRBD2. The length of the CDR3 is 18 residues. Per the germline V gene, CDR1 is SGHNT and CDR2 is YYREEE (reference sequence). Trimming removed 0 bases from V and 0 bases from J; junction bases left unmatched: 4. CDR3 residues: CASSLEGLAVANTGELFF. DNA of the CDR3: TGTGCCAGCAGCTTGGAGGGACTAGCGGTTGCGAACACCGGGGAGCTGTTTTTT.

This clone was detected once. In DNA form, the CDR3 reads TGTGCCAGCAGCTCGGGGACAGGGGGCCTGGGCAATCAGCCCCAGCATTTT. It specifies CASSSGTGGLGNQPQHF. The chain uses TRBV7-8 and TRBJ1-5; TRBD1 aligns across 12 bases. Germline V gene sequence: CDR1 SGHVS, CDR2 FQNEAQ. The ends lost 4 bases at V and 2 bases at J; junction bases unmatched: 6. The CDR3 is 17 residues long.

This chain joins TRBV2 and TRBJ2-7; 9 nucleotides match TRBD2. Germline trimming cut 6 bases from V and 4 bases from J; bases unmatched to any gene: 7. Germline CDR1 reads SNHLY; CDR2 reads FYNNEI. There are 14 residues in the CDR3. CDR3 region: CASRRLAGLYEQYF. CDR3 coding DNA: TGTGCCAGCAGGCGGCTAGCGGGACTTTACGAGCAGTACTTC. The full variable domain, its missing parts supplied by reference TRBV2 and TRBJ2-7, is EPEVTQTPSHQVTQMGQEVILRCVPISNHLYFYWYRQILGQKVEFLVSFYNNEISEKSEIFDDQFSVERPDGSNFTLKIRSTKLEDSAMYFCASRRLAGLYEQYFGPGTRLTVT.

The table lists this clone with a count of one. The chain carries TRBV2 and TRBJ2-5; unclear D gene. The CDR3 has 14 amino acids. Germline V CDR1 and CDR2: SNHLY, FYNNEI. The V end was cut by 3 bases, the J end by 5 bases, with 13 bases between. The CDR3 coding sequence is TGTGCCAGCAGTGAGGAAGGTAGTGGCGAGACCCAGTACTTC. Translating it yields CASSEEGSGETQYF. Drawing the rest from reference TRBV2 and TRBJ2-5, the complete variable domain is EPEVTQTPSHQVTQMGQEVILRCVPISNHLYFYWYRQILGQKVEFLVSFYNNEISEKSEIFDDQFSVERPDGSNFTLKIRSTKLEDSAMYFCASSEEGSGETQYFGPGTRLLVL.

The CDR3 bases are TGTGCCTGGAGTAAACAGGGGTACACTGAAGCTTTCTTT. Residues: CAWSKQGYTEAFF. The chain joins TRBV30 to TRBJ1-1; 7 nucleotides agree with TRBD1. The J segment lost 3 bases and the V segment lost 2 bases, leaving 3 bases of the junction unmatched. CDR3 size: 13 residues. Germline values: CDR1 GTSNPN, CDR2 SVGIG (reference sequence).

V and J are TRBV4-3 and TRBJ1-1, with D maybe TRBD1 (6 bases). Trimming stripped 0 bases from V and 1 base from J, with 9 bases between. Germline V gives CDR1 LGHNA, CDR2 YSLEER. This CDR3 region has 15 residues. Here the CDR3 reads CASSQEGGQNTEAFF. CDR3 DNA sequence: TGCGCCAGCAGCCAAGAAGGGGGTCAGAACACTGAAGCTTTCTTT.

The chain recombines TRBV5-1 with TRBJ2-3; possible D gene TRBD2, 5 bases. V was clipped by 0 bases and J by 2 bases, with 10 bases between them. CDR3 size: 15 residues. The germline gives CDR1 SGHRS, CDR2 YFSETQ. CDR3 nucleotides: TGCGCCAGCAGCTTGGTGGACTTACTCACAGATACGCAGTATTTT. Translating gives CASSLVDLLTDTQYF.

The J gene is TRBJ2-6, the V gene TRBV5-5; the match to TRBD1 covers 9 bases. CDR3 length: 19 amino acids. V was pared by 6 bases and J by 2 bases, with 15 bases of the junction left unmatched. Germline lookup yields CDR1 SGHKS and CDR2 YYEKEE (reference sequence). CDR3 loop: CASNLYLDRGTPGANVLTF. The CDR3 DNA reads TGTGCCAGCAACCTCTATCTAGACAGGGGGACGCCTGGGGCCAACGTCCTGACTTTC.

This chain uses TRBV2 with TRBJ2-7, with D perhaps matching TRBD2 (6 bases). V lost 8 bases, J lost 6 bases, and 17 bases lay in between. The CDR3 is 13 residues long. Germline V gene sequence: CDR1 SNHLY, CDR2 FYNNEI. The CDR3 here is CASLLSGGLEQYF. The CDR3 nucleotides are TGTGCCAGCTTACTTAGCGGAGGACTCGAGCAGTACTTC.

This clone was seen once. The chain has TRBV19 and TRBJ1-5; 7 bases agree with TRBD1. The V gene end was trimmed by 9 bases and the J gene end by 3 bases; junction bases not matched to a gene: 5. The CDR3 has 13 amino acids. CDR1 and CDR2 (germline): LNHDA, SQIVND (reference sequence). CDR3: CASQGQYNQPQHF. The DNA for the CDR3 is TGTGCCAGCCAGGGACAGTACAATCAGCCCCAGCATTTT.

CDR3 amino acids: CASSVALFLKPQHF. The DNA of the CDR3 is TGTGCCAGCAGCGTCGCCCTCTTCTTAAAGCCCCAGCATTTT. V and J are TRBV9 and TRBJ1-5; D is unresolved. With 2 bases removed from V and 8 bases from J, the gap between germline ends came to 14 bases. Germline-derived CDR1 and CDR2 are SGDLS and YYNGEE. The CDR3 length is 14 residues.

This clone was picked up a small number of times. The rearrangement uses TRBV2 and TRBJ2-4, with 11 bases matching TRBD2. The CDR3 spans 18 residues. Trimming at V came to 0 bases and at J to 9 bases, leaving 13 bases not matched to a gene. CDR1 is SNHLY and CDR2 is FYNNEI in the germline V gene. CDR3 in amino acids: CASSEALLSGRGRGIQYF. For the CDR3, the DNA is TGTGCCAGCAGTGAAGCGCTCCTTAGCGGGAGGGGGCGCGGCATTCAGTACTTC.